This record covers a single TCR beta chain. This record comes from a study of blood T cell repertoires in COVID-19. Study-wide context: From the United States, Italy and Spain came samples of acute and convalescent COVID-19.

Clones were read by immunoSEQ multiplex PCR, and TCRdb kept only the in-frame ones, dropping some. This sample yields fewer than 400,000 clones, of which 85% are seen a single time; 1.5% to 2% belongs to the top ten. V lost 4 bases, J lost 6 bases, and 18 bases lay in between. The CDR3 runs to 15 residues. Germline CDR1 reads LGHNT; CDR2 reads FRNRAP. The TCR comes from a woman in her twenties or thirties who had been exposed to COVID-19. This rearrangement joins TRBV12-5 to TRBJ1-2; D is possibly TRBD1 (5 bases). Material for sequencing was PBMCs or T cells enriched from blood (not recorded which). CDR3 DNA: TGTGCTAGTGGTTACTGGGACTCCCGAGCACATGGCTACACCTTC. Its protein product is CASGYWDSRAHGYTF.